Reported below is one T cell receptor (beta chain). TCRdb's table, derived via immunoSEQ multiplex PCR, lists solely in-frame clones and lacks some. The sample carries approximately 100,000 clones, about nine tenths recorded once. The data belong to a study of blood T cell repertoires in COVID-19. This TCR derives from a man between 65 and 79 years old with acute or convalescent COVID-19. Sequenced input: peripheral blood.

The CDR3 loop is CSVETGFPLYYGYTF. CDR3 sequence (DNA): TGCAGCGTTGAAACAGGGTTTCCCCTCTATTACGGCTACACCTTC. V gene TRBV29-1 combines with J gene TRBJ1-2, with a possible D match to TRBD1 (6 bases). The CDR3 spans 15 residues. V was trimmed by 2 bases and J by 8 bases, leaving 21 bases between them. The V gene's germline CDR1 is SQVTM and CDR2 ANQGSEA.